The 15 T cell receptor beta chains listed next were all sequenced from one sample in a study of OX40 agonist ivuxolimab in advanced cancers. Method: immunoSEQ multiplex PCR; TCRdb's copy keeps in-frame clones and lacks some. Here the sample spans some 50,000 clones, 70% to 90% being singletons. This material consisted of CD4+ or CD8+ T cells sorted from blood, taken in a trial of the OX40 agonist ivuxolimab. The receptors were sampled from an adult with an advanced solid tumor such as melanoma, head and neck, liver or kidney cancer.

The chain combines TRBV6-1 with TRBJ2-1; D tentatively reads TRBD1 or TRBD2 (7 bases each). From germline, CDR1 is MNHNS and CDR2 SASEGT. V was clipped by 1 base and J by 7 bases, with 17 bases between them. The length of the CDR3 is 16 residues. The CDR3 DNA is TGTGCCAGCAGTGAAGGGGCCCGACAGGGAGGGAATGAGCAGTTCTTC. It encodes CASSEGARQGGNEQFF.

Here the CDR3 DNA reads TGTGCCAGCAGACCTGTTGGGGGGCCGGAGGCAAACATTCAGTACTTC. Its translation is CASRPVGGPEANIQYF. The rearrangement links TRBV7-9 to TRBJ2-4; TRBD1 or TRBD2 may be the D gene (6 bases each). Trimming shortened V by 6 bases and J by 6 bases, and 21 bases separated the two germline ends. Germline CDR1 and CDR2: SEHNR and FQNEAQ (reference sequence). The length of the CDR3 is 16 residues. Together with reference TRBV7-9 and TRBJ2-4, the CDR3 gives the full variable domain: DTGVSQNPRHKITKRGQNVTFRCDPISEHNRLYWYRQTLGQGPEFLTYFQNEAQLEKSRLLSDRFSAERPKGSFSTLEIQRTEQGDSAMYLCASRPVGGPEANIQYFGAGTRLSVL.

V and J are TRBV15 and TRBJ2-3; weak D call: TRBD2 (6 bases). This CDR3 has 16 residues. The V gene lost 0 bases and the J gene lost 0 bases, with 10 bases spanning the gap. Germline lookup yields CDR1 LNHNV and CDR2 YYDKDF (reference sequence). CDR3 coding DNA: TGTGCCACCAGCAGAGAGCCCGGGAGTAGCACAGATACGCAGTATTTT. Protein sequence: CATSREPGSSTDTQYF.

The V call is TRBV11-3, the J call TRBJ1-6; 7 bases are a match to TRBD1. This CDR3 is built from 15 residues. Germline V gene data show CDR1 as SGHNT and CDR2 as YENEEA. Trimming cost V 0 bases and J 7 bases; bases outside gene matches: 3. The CDR3 DNA sequence: TGTGCCAGCAGCTTAGAAGGGGGCGTCAATTCACCCCTCCACTTT. It yields the protein CASSLEGGVNSPLHF.

The chain employs TRBV2 and TRBJ1-6; weak D call: TRBD1 (5 bases). The CDR3 contains 15 residues. Germline CDR1 reads SNHLY; CDR2 reads FYNNEI. The CDR3 nucleotides read TGTGCAGTAGTGGTGGGACGTCCAGGTGGTTCACCCCTCCACTTT. It encodes CAVVVGRPGGSPLHF.

The chain uses TRBV28 and TRBJ1-2; the D is unclear. V dropped 1 base and J dropped 8 bases, with 11 bases sitting between them. The CDR3 sequence is 13 residues long. In germline, CDR1 is MDHEN, CDR2 SYDVKM. CDR3 sequence: CASSLLAAGGYTF. DNA of the CDR3: TGTGCCAGCAGTTTATTGGCCGCCGGCGGCTACACCTTC.

J is TRBJ1-6 and V is TRBV5-6; TRBD1 agrees at 8 bases. The CDR3 contains 16 residues. V lost 4 bases to trimming and J lost 3 bases; unmatched junction nucleotides: 6. From germline, CDR1 is SGHDT and CDR2 YYEEEE. This chain's CDR3 is CASSEGQDIYNSPLHF. CDR3 DNA sequence: TGTGCCAGCAGCGAGGGACAGGATATCTATAATTCACCCCTCCACTTT.

The J gene is TRBJ2-3, the V gene TRBV19; D may be TRBD2 (5 bases). Germline V gives CDR1 LNHDA, CDR2 SQIVND (reference sequence). The CDR3 runs to 13 residues. Trimming left V 5 bases short and J 6 bases short, with 12 bases between. The CDR3 region has the DNA TGTGCCAGTAGTGCCGGACTGACCGATACGCAGTATTTT. Protein product: CASSAGLTDTQYF.

This clone has a handful of counts. The chain recombines TRBV5-5 with TRBJ2-7; 7 nucleotides agree with TRBD1. Trimming cost V 0 bases and J 2 bases; bases outside gene matches: 5. The CDR3 contains 15 residues. Germline CDR1 SGHKS, CDR2 YYEKEE (reference sequence). Written as DNA, the CDR3 is TGTGCCAGCAGCTTGGGGGACAGTAGACCCTACGAGCAGTACTTC. It is translated as CASSLGDSRPYEQYF.

The V and J genes are TRBV2 and TRBJ1-2; the D is unclear. V shed 6 bases and J shed 7 bases, with 12 bases lying between them. Germline assignment: CDR1 SNHLY and CDR2 FYNNEI. The CDR3 totals 12 residues. CDR3 sequence (DNA): TGTGCCAGCAGCTTGCCTGACCGTGGCTACACCTTC. It translates to CASSLPDRGYTF.

This clone has more than one count but fewer than ten. The V call is TRBV5-1, the J call TRBJ2-1; D may be TRBD2 (6 bases). CDR3 size: 14 residues. Germline V gene data show CDR1 as SGHRS and CDR2 as YFSETQ. Between the trimmed V and J ends, which lost 10 bases and 5 bases, there was a span of 19 bases. Here the CDR3 DNA reads TGCGCCGGCGGACCGGGACTTGACAACAATGAGCAGTTCTTC. Protein: CAGGPGLDNNEQFF.

This clone was picked up one time. This sequence joins TRBV6-5 and TRBJ1-2, with 7 positions matching TRBD1. This CDR3 has 13 residues. The germline CDR1 and CDR2 sequences are MNHEY and SVGAGI. V lost 6 bases, J lost 2 bases, and 3 bases stayed unmatched. CDR3 bases: TGTGCCAGCAGAATGACAGGGAACTATGGCTACACCTTC. Encoded protein: CASRMTGNYGYTF.

The chain uses TRBV28 and TRBJ1-5; TRBD1 is a possible D gene (6 bases). The length of the CDR3 is 15 residues. The V end lost 3 bases, the J end lost 3 bases, and 12 bases lay between the germline ends. Germline V CDR1 and CDR2: MDHEN, SYDVKM. CDR3 region: CASSFAGATNQPQHF. The CDR3 region has the DNA TGTGCCAGCAGTTTCGCGGGGGCGACCAATCAGCCCCAGCATTTT.

The CDR3 protein is CASSLALAGNNEQFF. For the CDR3, the DNA is TGTGCCAGCAGCTTAGCACTAGCGGGGAACAATGAGCAGTTCTTC. The chain links TRBV7-2 to TRBJ2-1; TRBD2 matches at 10 bases. The length of the CDR3 is 15 residues. The V segment lost 0 bases and the J segment 5 bases; nucleotides outside the gene matches: 1. Germline assignment: CDR1 SGHTA and CDR2 FQGNSA. Together with reference TRBV7-2 and TRBJ2-1, the CDR3 gives the full variable domain: GAGVSQSPSNKVTEKGKDVELRCDPISGHTALYWYRQSLGQGLEFLIYFQGNSAPDKSGLPSDRFSAERTGGSVSTLTIQRTQQEDSAVYLCASSLALAGNNEQFFGPGTRLTVL.

CDR3 in amino acids: CASSPRGAYNEQFF. CDR3 coding DNA: TGTGCCAGCAGCCCCCGGGGGGCCTACAATGAGCAGTTCTTC. The rearrangement uses TRBV13 and TRBJ2-1; 7 bases align to TRBD2. The CDR3 contains 14 residues. Looked up from germline, CDR1 is PRHDT and CDR2 is FYEKMQ (reference sequence). V shed 5 bases, J shed 2 bases, and the junction held 3 bases outside the gene matches.